This TCR beta chain emerged from a study of beta chain features in type 1 diabetes. The sample holds a few counts of this clone. Heparinised blood was drawn once per donor, averaging around 120 mL. The V gene end was trimmed by 5 bases and the J gene end by 3 bases; junction bases not matched to a gene: 4. The germline CDR1 and CDR2 sequences are SGHRS and YFSETQ. This CDR3 is 14 amino acids long. The entirety of the isolated RNA underwent reverse transcription, so expressed TCRB transcripts were sequenced. Sequenced by immunoSEQ multiplex PCR; TCRdb stores in-frame clones only, minus some. The sample holds roughly 230,000 clones; more than 9% are singletons and the top ten take just under 0.035%.

The chain combines TRBV5-1 with TRBJ2-2; 7 bases match TRBD1. This clonotype originated in a young woman in good health. Sequencing input: naive CD4+ T cells from blood. CDR3 nucleotides: TGCGCCAGCAGACTACAGGGGTACACCGGGGAGCTGTTTTTT. Amino acids: CASRLQGYTGELFF.